One and the same sample provided the 9 T cell receptor beta chains below, sequenced in a study of blood T cell repertoires in COVID-19. This table comes from immunoSEQ multiplex PCR, and its TCRdb copy is limited to in-frame clones, with some not included. The sample has about 240,000 clones; about 89% are singletons. Sequencing input: PBMCs or T cells enriched from blood (not recorded which). These receptors were collected from a woman aged 25-40 years who had recovered from COVID-19.

The chain carries TRBV5-5 and TRBJ1-1; D unresolved. V dropped 4 bases and J dropped 1 base, with 17 bases sitting between them. Germline V CDR1 and CDR2: SGHKS, YYEKEE (reference sequence). This CDR3 has 16 residues. CDR3 sequence (DNA): TGTGCCAGCAGCCCACTAGACACGATGAGGAACACTGAAGCTTTCTTT. Its protein is CASSPLDTMRNTEAFF.

This clone has only one observation. The CDR3, as DNA: TGTGCCAGCAGTTACGGCGGGGAAAAACTGTTTTTT. Amino acids: CASSYGGEKLFF. This chain connects TRBV6-2 or TRBV6-3 to TRBJ1-4, with D hard to call. The CDR3 has 12 amino acids. V was shortened by 2 bases and J by 8 bases, with 6 bases between the two germline ends. Per the germline V gene, CDR1 is MNHEY and CDR2 is SVGEGT.

This chain uses TRBV7-9 with TRBJ1-5; 7 nucleotides agree with TRBD1. Germline CDR1 is SEHNR and CDR2 is FQNEAQ (reference sequence). The ends lost 5 bases at V and 4 bases at J; junction bases unmatched: 11. There are 16 residues in the CDR3. CDR3 DNA: TGTGCCAGCAGCAAACATACTGGGACAGTAAATCAGCCCCAGCATTTT. Its translation: CASSKHTGTVNQPQHF. The whole variable domain, remainder taken from reference TRBV7-9 and TRBJ1-5, is DTGVSQNPRHKITKRGQNVTFRCDPISEHNRLYWYRQTLGQGPEFLTYFQNEAQLEKSRLLSDRFSAERPKGSFSTLEIQRTEQGDSAMYLCASSKHTGTVNQPQHFGDGTRLSIL.

This clone was counted a few times. The J gene is TRBJ2-2, the V gene TRBV3-1 (or the pseudogene TRBV3-2); weak D call: TRBD1 (5 bases). V was clipped by 3 bases and J by 1 base, with 12 bases between them. The CDR3 sequence is 16 residues long. Looked up from germline, CDR1 is LGHDT and CDR2 is YNNKEL (reference sequence). CDR3 loop: CASSQGPLGNTGELFF. In DNA form, the CDR3 reads TGTGCCAGCAGCCAGGGGCCGCTCGGGAACACCGGGGAGCTGTTTTTT.

The V gene is TRBV6-5, the J gene TRBJ1-1; D remains unclear. Germline loops: CDR1 MNHEY, CDR2 SVGAGI. The ends were cut back, 6 bases at V and 2 bases at J, with 7 bases in the middle. This CDR3 has 12 residues. CDR3 sequence: CASRRHNTEAFF. CDR3 nucleotide sequence: TGTGCCAGCAGGCGACATAACACTGAAGCTTTCTTT.

The CDR3 DNA is TGTGCCAGCAGTTCTCTTCGGACTAGCGGGACGAACACCGGGGAGCTGTTTTTT. It encodes CASSSLRTSGTNTGELFF. The chain employs TRBV6-2 or TRBV6-3 and TRBJ2-2, with TRBD2 identical over 12 bases. V was clipped by 4 bases and J by 0 bases; unmatched bases: 6. The CDR3 loop spans 18 amino acids. Per the germline V gene, CDR1 is MNHEY and CDR2 is SVGEGT.

J is TRBJ2-3 and V is TRBV5-5; 12 nucleotides agree with TRBD1. Germline V CDR1 and CDR2: SGHKS, YYEKEE (reference sequence). The CDR3 has 16 residues. With 1 base clipped from V and 6 bases from J, the junction kept 6 bases outside the gene matches. The CDR3 DNA follows: TGTGCCAGCAGCTTGAGGGGACAGGGGGCGGCGGATACGCAGTATTTT. Translated, it gives CASSLRGQGAADTQYF.

The genes are TRBV6-5 and TRBJ1-4; D is perhaps TRBD1 (5 bases). V lost 7 bases to trimming and J lost 3 bases, with 12 bases between them. The V gene's germline CDR1 is MNHEY and CDR2 SVGAGI. This CDR3 comprises 14 residues. The CDR3 loop is CASKPGWANEKLFF. CDR3 nucleotide sequence: TGTGCCAGCAAACCAGGGTGGGCTAATGAAAAACTGTTTTTT.

The CDR3: CAAGTGFTEAFF. In nucleotides, the CDR3 is TGTGCAGCGGGGACAGGGTTCACTGAAGCTTTCTTT. J is TRBJ1-1 and V is TRBV19; 9 bases fit TRBD1. The length of the CDR3 is 12 residues. The germline V gene encodes CDR1 LNHDA and CDR2 SQIVND (reference sequence).